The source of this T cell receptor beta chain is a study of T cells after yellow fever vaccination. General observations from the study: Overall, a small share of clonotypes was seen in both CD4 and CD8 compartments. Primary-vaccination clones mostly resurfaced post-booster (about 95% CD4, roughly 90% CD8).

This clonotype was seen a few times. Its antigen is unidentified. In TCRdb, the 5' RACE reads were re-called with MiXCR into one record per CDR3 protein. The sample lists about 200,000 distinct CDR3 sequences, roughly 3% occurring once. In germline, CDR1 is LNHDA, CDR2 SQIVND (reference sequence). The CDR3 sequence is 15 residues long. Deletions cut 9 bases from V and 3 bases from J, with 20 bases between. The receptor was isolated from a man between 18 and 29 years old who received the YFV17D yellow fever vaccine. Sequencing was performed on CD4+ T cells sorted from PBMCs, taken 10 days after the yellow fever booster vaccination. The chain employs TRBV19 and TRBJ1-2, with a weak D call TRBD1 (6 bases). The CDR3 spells CASRRALTGDYGYTF. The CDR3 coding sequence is TGTGCCAGCAGGCGGGCCCTGACAGGAGACTATGGCTACACCTTC. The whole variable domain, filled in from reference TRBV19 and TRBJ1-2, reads DGGITQSPKYLFRKEGQNVTLSCEQNLNHDAMYWYRQDPGQGLRLIYYSQIVNDFQKGDIAEGYSVSREKKESFPLTVTSAQKNPTAFYLCASRRALTGDYGYTFGSGTRLTVV.